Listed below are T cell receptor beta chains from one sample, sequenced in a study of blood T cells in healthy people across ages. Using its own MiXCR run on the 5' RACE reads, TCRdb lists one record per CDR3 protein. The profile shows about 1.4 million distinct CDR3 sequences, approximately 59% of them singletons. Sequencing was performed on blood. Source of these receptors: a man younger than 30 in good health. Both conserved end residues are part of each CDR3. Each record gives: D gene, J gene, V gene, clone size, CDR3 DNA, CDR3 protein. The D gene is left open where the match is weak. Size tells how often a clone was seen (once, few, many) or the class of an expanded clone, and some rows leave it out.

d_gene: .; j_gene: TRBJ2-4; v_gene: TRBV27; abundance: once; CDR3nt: TGTGCCAGCAGCCCTGGGGGACACATTCAGTACTTC; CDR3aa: CASSPGGHIQYF
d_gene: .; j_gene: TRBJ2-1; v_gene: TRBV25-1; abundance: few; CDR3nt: TGTGCCAGCAGTGTCGGGGGCGGAGCTTACAATGAGCAGTTCTTC; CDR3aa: CASSVGGGAYNEQFF
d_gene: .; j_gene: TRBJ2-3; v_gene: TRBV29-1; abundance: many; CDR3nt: TGCAGCGTTGAAGCTAGCACAGATACGCAGTATTTT; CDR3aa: CSVEASTDTQYF
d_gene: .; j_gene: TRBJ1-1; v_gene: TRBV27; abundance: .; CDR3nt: TGTGCCAGCAGTTTATCGACGCACCCGAACACTGAAGCTTTCTTT; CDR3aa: CASSLSTHPNTEAFF
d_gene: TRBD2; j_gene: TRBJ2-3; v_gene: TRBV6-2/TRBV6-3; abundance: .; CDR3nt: TGTGCCAGCAAACGAGCGGGGGATCATACGCAGTATTTT; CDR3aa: CASKRAGDHTQYF
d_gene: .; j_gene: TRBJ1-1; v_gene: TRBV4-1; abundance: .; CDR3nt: TGCGCCAGCAGCCAGACCGCGGTTATGAACACTGAAGCTTTCTTT; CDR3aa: CASSQTAVMNTEAFF
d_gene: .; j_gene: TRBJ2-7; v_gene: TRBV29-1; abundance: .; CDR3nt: TGCAGCGTTGTGTGGAACAGGGGAGGGAACGAGCAGTACTTC; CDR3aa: CSVVWNRGGNEQYF
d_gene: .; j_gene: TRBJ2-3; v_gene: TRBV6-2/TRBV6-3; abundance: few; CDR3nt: TGTGCCAGCAGTTACCGCCGGGCATCCTTTACCACAGATACGCAGTATTTT; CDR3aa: CASSYRRASFTTDTQYF
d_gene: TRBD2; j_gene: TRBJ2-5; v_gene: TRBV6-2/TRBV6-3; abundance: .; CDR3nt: TGTGCCAGCAGTTACCTGGAGCGGGGGGCGACATGGGGATACCAAGAGACCCAGTACTTC; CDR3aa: CASSYLERGATWGYQETQYF
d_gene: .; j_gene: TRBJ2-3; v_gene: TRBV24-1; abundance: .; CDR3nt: TGTGCCACCAGTGAGCCCAGCAGTTCAGATACGCAGTATTTT; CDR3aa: CATSEPSSSDTQYF
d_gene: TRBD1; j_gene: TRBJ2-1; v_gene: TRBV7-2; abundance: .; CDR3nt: TGTGCCAGCAGCTTAGTCGCGACAGGGGCTACCTACAATGAGCAGTTCTTC; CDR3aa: CASSLVATGATYNEQFF
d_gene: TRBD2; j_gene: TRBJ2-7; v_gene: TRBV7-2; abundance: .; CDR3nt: TGTGCCAGCAGCCAGAGTCCAGCGGGAGTGTACGAGCAGTACTTC; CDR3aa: CASSQSPAGVYEQYF
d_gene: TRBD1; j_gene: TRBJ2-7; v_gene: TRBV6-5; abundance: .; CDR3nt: TGTGCCAGCAGTTACACCCGGGACAGCTACGAGCAGTACTTC; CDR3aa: CASSYTRDSYEQYF
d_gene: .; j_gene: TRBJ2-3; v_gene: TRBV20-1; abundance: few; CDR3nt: TGCAGTGCTCCTGGTGGGACTTCTCCCACAGATACGCAGTATTTT; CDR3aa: CSAPGGTSPTDTQYF
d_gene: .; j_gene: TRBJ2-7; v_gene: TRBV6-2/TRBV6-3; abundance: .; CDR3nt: TGTGCCAGCACCAACCGGGACGAACTACCTTGGGAGCAGTACTTC; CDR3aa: CASTNRDELPWEQYF
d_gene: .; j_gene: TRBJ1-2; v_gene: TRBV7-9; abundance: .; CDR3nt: TGTGCCAGCAGCTTAGCCGGGAACACGCAGAATCGCTACACCTTC; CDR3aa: CASSLAGNTQNRYTF
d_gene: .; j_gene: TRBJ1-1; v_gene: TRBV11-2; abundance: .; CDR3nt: TGTGCCAGCAGTGTTGAAAGGAACACTGAAGCTTTCTTT; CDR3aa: CASSVERNTEAFF
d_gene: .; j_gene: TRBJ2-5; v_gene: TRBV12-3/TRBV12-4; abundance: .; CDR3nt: TGTGCCAGCAGTTTTTGGGCAGGGGAATCCGGAGAGACCCAGTACTTC; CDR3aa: CASSFWAGESGETQYF
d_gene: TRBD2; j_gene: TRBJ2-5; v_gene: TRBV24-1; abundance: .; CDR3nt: TGTGCCACCAGTGAAAGAGCGGGGATGTACCAAGAGACCCAGTACTTC; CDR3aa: CATSERAGMYQETQYF
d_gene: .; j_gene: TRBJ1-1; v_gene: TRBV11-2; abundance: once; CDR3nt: TGTGCCAGCAGCTTGGGGGGGTACGGGAACACTGAAGCTTTCTTT; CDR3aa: CASSLGGYGNTEAFF
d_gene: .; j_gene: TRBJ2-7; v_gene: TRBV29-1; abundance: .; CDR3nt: TGCAGCGTTGCTGACTCAAAGAGGGCGTTCGAGCAGTACTTC; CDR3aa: CSVADSKRAFEQYF